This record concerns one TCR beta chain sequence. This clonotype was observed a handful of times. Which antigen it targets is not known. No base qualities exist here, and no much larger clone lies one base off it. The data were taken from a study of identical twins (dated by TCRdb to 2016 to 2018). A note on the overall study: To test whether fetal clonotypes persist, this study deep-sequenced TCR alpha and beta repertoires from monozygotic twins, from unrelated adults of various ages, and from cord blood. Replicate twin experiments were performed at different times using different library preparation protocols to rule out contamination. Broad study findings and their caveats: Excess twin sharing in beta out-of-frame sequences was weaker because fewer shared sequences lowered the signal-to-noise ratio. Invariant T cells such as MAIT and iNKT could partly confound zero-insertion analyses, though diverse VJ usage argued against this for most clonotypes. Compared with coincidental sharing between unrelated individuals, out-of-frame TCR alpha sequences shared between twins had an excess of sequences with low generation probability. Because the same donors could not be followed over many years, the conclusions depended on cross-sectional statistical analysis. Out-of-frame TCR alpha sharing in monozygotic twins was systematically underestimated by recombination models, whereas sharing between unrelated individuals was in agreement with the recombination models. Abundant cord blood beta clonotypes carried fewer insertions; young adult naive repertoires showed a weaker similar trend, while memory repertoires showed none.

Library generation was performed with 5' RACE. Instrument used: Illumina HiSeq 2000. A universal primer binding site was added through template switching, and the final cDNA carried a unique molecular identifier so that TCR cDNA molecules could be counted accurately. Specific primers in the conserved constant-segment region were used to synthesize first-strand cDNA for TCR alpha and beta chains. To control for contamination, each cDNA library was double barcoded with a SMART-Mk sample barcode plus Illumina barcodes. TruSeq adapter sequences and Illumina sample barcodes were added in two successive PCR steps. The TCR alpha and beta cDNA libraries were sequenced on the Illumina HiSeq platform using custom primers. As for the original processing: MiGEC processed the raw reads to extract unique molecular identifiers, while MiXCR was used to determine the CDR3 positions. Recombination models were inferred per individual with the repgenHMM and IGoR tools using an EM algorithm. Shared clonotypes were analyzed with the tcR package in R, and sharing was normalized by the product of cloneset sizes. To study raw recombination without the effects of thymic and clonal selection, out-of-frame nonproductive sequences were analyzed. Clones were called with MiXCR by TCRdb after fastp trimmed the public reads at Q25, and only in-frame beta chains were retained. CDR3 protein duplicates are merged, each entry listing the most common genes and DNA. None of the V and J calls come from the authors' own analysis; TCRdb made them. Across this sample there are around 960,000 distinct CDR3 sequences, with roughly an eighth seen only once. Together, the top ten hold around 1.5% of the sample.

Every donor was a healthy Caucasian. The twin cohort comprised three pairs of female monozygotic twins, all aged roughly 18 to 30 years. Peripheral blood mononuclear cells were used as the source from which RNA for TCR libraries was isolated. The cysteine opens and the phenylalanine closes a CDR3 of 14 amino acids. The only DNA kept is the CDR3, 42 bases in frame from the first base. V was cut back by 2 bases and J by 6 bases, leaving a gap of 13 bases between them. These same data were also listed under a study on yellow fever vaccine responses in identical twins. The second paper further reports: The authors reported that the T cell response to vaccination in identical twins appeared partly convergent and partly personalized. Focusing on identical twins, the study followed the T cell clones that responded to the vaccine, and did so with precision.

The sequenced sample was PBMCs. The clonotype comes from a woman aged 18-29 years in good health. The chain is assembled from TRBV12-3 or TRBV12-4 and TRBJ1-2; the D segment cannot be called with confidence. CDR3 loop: CASSLRLFSDGYTF. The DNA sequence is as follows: TGTGCCAGCAGTTTAAGGTTATTTTCTGATGGCTACACCTTC.